The following is a T cell receptor (beta chain) sequence with its context. The entry originates in a study of blood T cell repertoires in COVID-19. Turning to the study itself: Both acute and convalescent COVID-19 samples were obtained from the United States, Italy and Spain. The analysed material was cDNA or gDNA that came from T cells, B-cell-depleted T cells, or PBMCs.

Per the authors' pipeline: Amplification of reference gene primers was used by the study to estimate nucleated cell counts. Using immunoSEQ multiplex PCR, the repertoire was profiled, and TCRdb retains in-frame clones only, with some absent. Clonal size and the V and J genes are those of that table, whereas D and trimming came from the DNA. The data show 650,000 to 800,000 clones, 80% to 90% seen once. The germline gives CDR1 SEHNR, CDR2 FQNEAQ (reference sequence). Deletions cut 1 base from V and 7 bases from J, with 10 bases between. The CDR3 spans 13 residues. The sequenced material came from peripheral blood. This rearrangement joins TRBV7-9 to TRBJ1-2, with D tentatively TRBD1 (6 bases). This receptor was taken from a woman aged 18 to 35 with acute or convalescent COVID-19. The CDR3 reads CASSLGTVFGYTF. DNA of the CDR3: TGTGCCAGCAGCTTAGGGACAGTCTTTGGCTACACCTTC.